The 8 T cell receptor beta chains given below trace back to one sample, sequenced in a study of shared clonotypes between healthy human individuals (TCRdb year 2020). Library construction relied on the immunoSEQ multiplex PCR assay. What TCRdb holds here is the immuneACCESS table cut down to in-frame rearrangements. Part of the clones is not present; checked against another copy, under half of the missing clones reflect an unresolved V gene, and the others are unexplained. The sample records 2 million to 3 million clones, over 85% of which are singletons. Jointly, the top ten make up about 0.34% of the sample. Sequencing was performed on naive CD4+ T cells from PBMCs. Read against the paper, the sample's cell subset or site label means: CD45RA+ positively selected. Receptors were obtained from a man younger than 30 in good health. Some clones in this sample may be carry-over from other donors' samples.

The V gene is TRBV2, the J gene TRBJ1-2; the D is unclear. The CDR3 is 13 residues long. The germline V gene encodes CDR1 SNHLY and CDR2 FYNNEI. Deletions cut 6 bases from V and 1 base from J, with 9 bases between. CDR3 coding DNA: TGTGCCAGCAGAATGTGGGGTAACTATGGCTACACCTTC. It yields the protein CASRMWGNYGYTF.

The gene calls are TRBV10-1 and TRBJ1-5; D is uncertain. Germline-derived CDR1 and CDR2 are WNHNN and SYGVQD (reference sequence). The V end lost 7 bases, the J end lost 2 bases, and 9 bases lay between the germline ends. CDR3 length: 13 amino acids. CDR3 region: CASKRERNQPQHF. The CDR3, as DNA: TGCGCCAGCAAGCGGGAACGCAATCAGCCCCAGCATTTT.

The CDR3 sequence: CASHLAGFIGELFF. The CDR3 DNA follows: TGTGCCAGCCACCTCGCAGGTTTCATCGGGGAGCTGTTTTTT. This sequence joins TRBV2 and TRBJ2-2; D gene ambiguous. Trimming cost V 8 bases and J 7 bases, with 17 bases left between them. Germline V lookup: CDR1 SNHLY, CDR2 FYNNEI. The CDR3 length is 14 residues.

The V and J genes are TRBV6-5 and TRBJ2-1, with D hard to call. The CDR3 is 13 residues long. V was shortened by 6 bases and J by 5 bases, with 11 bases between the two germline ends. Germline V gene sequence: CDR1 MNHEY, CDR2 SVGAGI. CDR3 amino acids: CASRKGGNNEQFF. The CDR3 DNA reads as TGTGCCAGCAGGAAAGGTGGAAACAATGAGCAGTTCTTC.

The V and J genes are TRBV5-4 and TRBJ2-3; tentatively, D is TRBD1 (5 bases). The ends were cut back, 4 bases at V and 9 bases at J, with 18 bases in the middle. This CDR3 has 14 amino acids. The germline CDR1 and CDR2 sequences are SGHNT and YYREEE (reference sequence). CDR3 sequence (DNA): TGTGCCAGCAGCGTAGACCGGACATCCTGGACGCAGTATTTT. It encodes CASSVDRTSWTQYF.

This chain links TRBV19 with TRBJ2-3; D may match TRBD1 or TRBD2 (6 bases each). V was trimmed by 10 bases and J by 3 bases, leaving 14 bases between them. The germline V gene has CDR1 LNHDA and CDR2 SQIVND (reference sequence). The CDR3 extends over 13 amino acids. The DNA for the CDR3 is TGTGCCATTTCCCGGAGGGGGACAGATACGCAGTATTTT. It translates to CAISRRGTDTQYF.

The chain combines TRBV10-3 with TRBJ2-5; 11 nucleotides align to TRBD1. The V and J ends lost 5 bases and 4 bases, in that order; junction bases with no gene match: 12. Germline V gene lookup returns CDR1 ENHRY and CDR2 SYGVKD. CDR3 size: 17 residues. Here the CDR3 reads CAISYMNPGTGGETQYF. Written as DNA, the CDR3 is TGTGCCATCAGTTATATGAATCCCGGGACAGGGGGAGAGACCCAGTACTTC.

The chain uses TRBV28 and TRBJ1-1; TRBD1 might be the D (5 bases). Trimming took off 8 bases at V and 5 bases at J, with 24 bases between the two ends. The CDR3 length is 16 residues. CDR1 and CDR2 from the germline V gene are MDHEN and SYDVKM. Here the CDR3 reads CASQIGGVGVGTEAFF. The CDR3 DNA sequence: TGTGCCAGCCAAATTGGGGGAGTGGGGGTTGGGACTGAAGCTTTCTTT.